The 8 T cell receptor beta chains below were found in one sample sequenced in a study of cytomegalovirus exposure and HLA in healthy donors. Produced via immunoSEQ multiplex PCR; TCRdb's table is partial and in-frame only. The sample has around 71,000 clones, approximately 94% seen once. The sample consisted of PBMCs. These receptor sequences come from a man younger than 35 in good health and CMV-seropositive.

The chain employs TRBV7-9 and TRBJ1-3, with D perhaps TRBD1 (6 bases). The CDR3 extends over 16 amino acids. Germline V lookup: CDR1 SEHNR, CDR2 FQNEAQ (reference sequence). The V end was cut by 8 bases, the J end by 8 bases, with 25 bases between. The CDR3 loop reads CASPGPGHRETDTIYF. Written as DNA, the CDR3 is TGTGCCAGCCCCGGCCCGGGACATAGGGAGACGGACACCATATATTTT. Full variable domain (missing parts from reference TRBV7-9 and TRBJ1-3): DTGVSQNPRHKITKRGQNVTFRCDPISEHNRLYWYRQTLGQGPEFLTYFQNEAQLEKSRLLSDRFSAERPKGSFSTLEIQRTEQGDSAMYLCASPGPGHRETDTIYFGEGSWLTVV.

On this clone itself: At one boundary the junction diverges from the germline segment, which might be a read error. The V gene is TRBV5-1, the J gene TRBJ2-3; 9 bases are shared with TRBD2. The CDR3 loop spans 16 amino acids. Germline V CDR1 and CDR2: SGHRS, YFSETQ. The CDR3, as DNA: TGCGCCAGCAGCTATCGTGGAGGGACTAGCATAGATACGCAGTATTTT. It translates to CASSYRGGTSIDTQYF.

The chain links TRBV18 to TRBJ2-1, with 7 bases identical to TRBD2. This CDR3 contains 14 residues. From germline, CDR1 is KGHSH and CDR2 LQKENI. Losses at the gene ends were 3 bases for V and 7 bases for J; bases not matched to a gene: 6. The CDR3 DNA sequence: TGTGCCAGCTCACCTAGACTAGCTTGGAATGAGCAGTTCTTC. Protein: CASSPRLAWNEQFF.

This clone has more than one count but fewer than ten. V gene TRBV19 combines with J gene TRBJ2-2; the D gene is possibly TRBD2 (6 bases). This CDR3 has 17 residues. The V end was cut by 10 bases, the J end by 3 bases, with 24 bases between. Germline CDR1 reads LNHDA; CDR2 reads SQIVND (reference sequence). Here the CDR3 reads CATLPRGTPKDTGELFF. CDR3 bases: TGTGCCACTCTCCCAAGAGGGACTCCTAAGGACACCGGGGAGCTGTTTTTT.

This chain uses TRBV9 with TRBJ1-2; a possible D gene is TRBD1 (5 bases). The V end was cut by 4 bases, the J end by 6 bases, with 16 bases between. CDR1 is SGDLS, CDR2 YYNGEE, per germline. This CDR3 is built from 14 residues. CDR3 in DNA: TGTGCCAGCAGCCGAACGGGGGGTAGCGATGGCTACACCTTC. Protein product: CASSRTGGSDGYTF. Full variable domain (remainder filled in from reference TRBV9 and TRBJ1-2): DSGVTQTPKHLITATGQRVTLRCSPRSGDLSVYWYQQSLDQGLQFLIQYYNGEERAKGNILERFSAQQFPDLHSELNLSSLELGDSALYFCASSRTGGSDGYTFGSGTRLTVV.

This chain joins TRBV19 and TRBJ2-1; 9 nucleotides align to TRBD2. Germline V gives CDR1 LNHDA, CDR2 SQIVND (reference sequence). The trim removed 2 bases at V and 6 bases at J, leaving 8 bases unmatched. The CDR3 extends over 16 amino acids. Written as DNA, the CDR3 is TGTGCCAGTAGTATACAGGCGGGAGGGCCGGGCAATGAGCAGTTCTTC. Encoded protein: CASSIQAGGPGNEQFF.

The chain links TRBV6-5 to TRBJ2-6; a weak D match, TRBD2 (5 bases). This CDR3 spans 15 amino acids. Trimming took 2 bases from V and 2 from J, leaving 7 bases between them. The germline V gene has CDR1 MNHEY and CDR2 SVGAGI. CDR3 sequence: CASSYERAGANVLTF. In nucleotides, the CDR3 is TGTGCCAGCAGTTACGAGAGGGCTGGGGCCAACGTCCTGACTTTC.

The V and J genes are TRBV4-1 and TRBJ1-5; possibly TRBD1 for D (5 bases). Germline V gene data show CDR1 as MGHRA and CDR2 as YSYEKL. The V end lost 5 bases, the J end lost 3 bases, and 11 bases lay between the germline ends. CDR3 length: 14 residues. CDR3: CASSEWDFNQPQHF. CDR3 bases: TGCGCCAGCAGCGAATGGGACTTCAATCAGCCCCAGCATTTT.